The clone carrying this T cell receptor (beta chain) has ten or more counts. Its antigen is unidentified. TCRdb recomputed calls from the RT-PCR reads with MiXCR, one row per CDR3 protein. The sample has 150,000 to 200,000 distinct CDR3 sequences, over 9.5% seen once. The sample originates from a study of response to subunit inactivated influenza vaccine. General study results and limits: Authors suggested each seasonal influenza vaccination recruits few new T cells.

CDR3 length equals 13 residues. V was pared by 0 bases and J by 0 bases, with 4 bases between. The germline V gene encodes CDR1 SGHRS and CDR2 YFSETQ. In addition, the sample was reused for a study of T cells expressing NK-cell markers. That report adds: UMIs were included in TCR beta cDNA generated by 5'RACE template switching. NKG2C+ dominant clonotypes from over 5 donors made up about 1.0-7.5% of CD8+ T cells.

J is TRBJ2-7 and V is TRBV5-1; D gene unclear. The sequence was collected from a man in his forties or fifties who received an inactivated influenza vaccine. Source: CD8+ T cells sorted from PBMCs, taken less than 13 days after vaccination. The CDR3 DNA follows: TGCGCCAGCAGCTTGGGAAACTCCTACGAGCAGTACTTC. Translation gives CASSLGNSYEQYF.